This TCR beta chain was captured in a study of T-cell reconstitution after alpha-beta-depleted transplantation in children (dated by TCRdb to 2015 to 2016). Notes on the research overall: T-cell immune reconstitution after TCRalphabeta/CD19-depleted allogeneic hematopoietic cell transplantation in children was quantitatively tracked in the study by means of TCR repertoire profiling.

This clonotype was recorded many times. Its specific antigen is unknown. No much larger clone exists at a distance of one base, and base qualities are not known. CDR1 and CDR2 were assigned from the germline V gene as MNHEY and SVGEGT. V and J are trimmed by 2 bases and 6 bases, and the gene matches miss 7 bases of the junction. The CDR3 has 16 amino acids, counting the end cysteine and phenylalanine. Only the CDR3 portion is preserved as DNA: 48 bases, with reading frame beginning at the first base. The library was produced with PCR. This sample was sequenced with an Illumina HiSeq 2500. TCR library preparation used molecular barcoding, with unique molecular identifiers applied to normalize quantification of the TCRbeta repertoire. TCRdb redid the processing of the public reads, applying fastp at Q25 and MiXCR, and retained in-frame beta chains. Identical CDR3 proteins give one entry, which carries the most common genes and DNA. The sample table lists about 610,000 distinct CDR3 sequences, about 10% of them with a count of one. Together, the top ten hold roughly 3.9% of the sample.

This specimen was PBMCs from the stem cell graft donor, taken from the stem cell graft. The clonotype comes from a human donor who donated a stem cell graft to a child with acute myeloid leukemia. The chain uses TRBV6-2 or TRBV6-3 and TRBJ2-2; TRBD2 fits 9 bases in the junction. The CDR3 reads as follows: CASSYVAGEESGELFF. The bases are TGTGCCAGCAGTTACGTAGCGGGAGAGGAATCCGGGGAGCTGTTTTTT.